Described below is a single TCR beta chain sequence and its context. What antigen it recognizes has not been identified. No much larger clonotype is one base removed from it; base qualities were not supplied. This sample stems from a study of control samples from healthy donors and cancer patients (dated by TCRdb to the early 2020s). Trimming removed 3 bases from V and 5 bases from J, leaving 6 bases between the germline ends. CDR1 and CDR2 are drawn from the germline V gene: MNHNS, SASEGT. The CDR3 numbers 12 residues from cysteine through phenylalanine. The retained sequence is limited to the CDR3, 36 bases, with the frame set at the first base. The library came from the immunoSEQ multiplex PCR assay. Sourced from immuneACCESS, this table was stored by TCRdb with only in-frame sequences that have V and J called. A share of the clones is absent; for the studies checked, an unresolved V gene accounts for under half, and the remainder has no known explanation. This sample gives about 49,000 clones in total; around nine tenths of them show up just once. The ten largest clonotypes hold about 0.74% of the sample.

The sequence came from a man aged 25-40 years with colorectal cancer. The specimen sequenced was PBMCs. The sequence joins TRBV6-1 to TRBJ2-3, with the D gene call left open. DNA sequence: TGTGCCAGCAGTGACCAAGGAGATACGCAGTATTTT. Its translation is CASSDQGDTQYF.